Shown below are 17 T cell receptor beta chains from a single sample sequenced in a study of T-cell reconstitution after alpha-beta-depleted transplantation in children. Unique molecular identifiers were used in preparing the TCRbeta library. MiXCR, applied by TCRdb to the PCR reads, yields one record per CDR3 protein. The sample holds hundreds of thousands of distinct CDR3 sequences; 13% are singletons and the top ten take 0.79%. The sequencing used PBMCs, collected before TCRalphabeta/CD19-depleted stem cell transplant. The receptors derive from a girl aged 2 to 10 with congenital amegakaryocytic thrombocytopenia, due to receive a stem cell transplant.

This clonotype was detected many times. The chain is built from TRBV27 and TRBJ2-1; D perhaps matches TRBD2 (5 bases). Germline V gene sequence: CDR1 MNHEY, CDR2 SMNVEV (reference sequence). The ends were cut back, 7 bases at V and 8 bases at J, with 15 bases in the middle. CDR3 length: 13 amino acids. The CDR3 here is CASTEGGLDEQFF. Here the CDR3 DNA reads TGTGCCAGCACCGAAGGAGGTTTGGATGAGCAGTTCTTC.

This clonotype appeared a few times. V and J are TRBV10-3 and TRBJ2-7; D might be TRBD2 (6 bases). The CDR3 is 14 residues long. V gave up 3 bases and J gave up 0 bases, with 9 bases separating them. Germline CDR1 and CDR2: ENHRY and SYGVKD. The chain's CDR3 is CAISEGTLSYEQYF. CDR3 sequence (DNA): TGTGCCATCAGTGAAGGGACTCTCTCCTACGAGCAGTACTTC.

The genes are TRBV11-1 and TRBJ2-2, with 14 nucleotides matching TRBD2. The CDR3 extends over 18 amino acids. In germline, CDR1 is SGHAT, CDR2 FQDESV (reference sequence). V gave up 5 bases and J gave up 3 bases; unmatched junction bases: 8. Here the CDR3 reads CASSMGLAGVLDTGELFF. CDR3 DNA sequence: TGTGCCAGCAGCATGGGACTAGCGGGAGTCTTGGACACCGGGGAGCTGTTTTTT. The entire variable domain, with the rest obtained from reference TRBV11-1 and TRBJ2-2, is as follows: EAEVAQSPRYKITEKSQAVAFWCDPISGHATLYWYRQILGQGPELLVQFQDESVVDDSQLPKDRFSAERLKGVDSTLKIQPAELGDSAMYLCASSMGLAGVLDTGELFFGEGSRLTVL.

This clonotype has just a few counts. The chain recombines TRBV24-1 with TRBJ1-5; possible D gene TRBD1, 6 bases. The CDR3 has 14 amino acids. CDR1 is KGHDR, CDR2 SFDVKD, per germline. V dropped 1 base and J dropped 5 bases, with 8 bases sitting between them. CDR3 residues: CATSDFAGDQPQHF. The CDR3 nucleotides read TGTGCCACCAGTGATTTTGCAGGGGATCAGCCCCAGCATTTT.

This clonotype was counted ten times or more. This chain connects TRBV11-2 to TRBJ1-2; no firm D call. V was pared by 5 bases and J by 0 bases, with 22 bases between. The germline gives CDR1 SGHAT, CDR2 FQNNGV. The CDR3 runs to 18 residues. This chain's CDR3 is CASSRSLKRGGTNYGYTF. The CDR3 DNA reads TGTGCCAGCAGCCGAAGCTTAAAGCGCGGCGGAACTAACTATGGCTACACCTTC.

At least ten counts were recorded for this clonotype. One end of the junction varies from germline; a read error may be responsible. CDR3: CASSLAVSSYNEQFF. The CDR3 DNA is TGTGCCAGCAGTTTAGCGGTCAGCTCCTACAATGAGCAGTTCTTC. The rearrangement uses TRBV5-1 and TRBJ2-1; tentative D call: TRBD2 (6 bases). Germline V gene lookup returns CDR1 SGHRS and CDR2 YFSETQ. The CDR3 length is 15 residues. Supplemented by reference TRBV5-1 and TRBJ2-1, the full variable domain reads KAGVTQTPRYLIKTRGQQVTLSCSPISGHRSVSWYQQTPGQGLQFLFEYFSETQRNKGNFPGRFSGRQFSNSRSEMNVSTLELGDSALYLCASSLAVSSYNEQFFGPGTRLTVL.

This clonotype was observed many times. The rearrangement uses TRBV20-1 and TRBJ2-7; 11 bases fit TRBD2. The CDR3 is 19 residues long. J gave up 1 base and V 1 base, and 15 bases lay outside the gene matches. Germline V gives CDR1 DFQATT, CDR2 SNEGSKA (reference sequence). This CDR3 reads CSARGPGASGRPGSYEQYF. CDR3 coding DNA: TGCAGTGCTAGAGGCCCCGGGGCTAGCGGGAGGCCGGGGTCCTACGAGCAGTACTTC.

The chain has TRBV3-1 and TRBJ2-2; perhaps TRBD1 as D (6 bases). Germline CDR1 and CDR2: LGHDT and YNNKEL (reference sequence). Trimming left V 4 bases short and J 0 bases short, with 15 bases between. This CDR3 region has 17 residues. The CDR3 region has the DNA TGTGCCAGCAGCCCCTGGGGCAGGGGCCCGAACACCGGGGAGCTGTTTTTT. Protein sequence: CASSPWGRGPNTGELFF.

This clonotype was observed a handful of times. The chain is built from TRBV15 and TRBJ2-1, with 7 bases matching TRBD1. With 1 base clipped from V and 4 bases from J, the junction kept 7 bases outside the gene matches. Germline values: CDR1 LNHNV, CDR2 YYDKDF (reference sequence). The CDR3 length is 16 residues. CDR3 bases: TGTGCCACCAGCAGAGTGGGGGACAGTTCTTACAATGAGCAGTTCTTC. Protein product: CATSRVGDSSYNEQFF. Looking up the rest from reference TRBV15 and TRBJ2-1 gives the full variable domain: DAMVIQNPRYQVTQFGKPVTLSCSQTLNHNVMYWYQQKSSQAPKLLFHYYDKDFNNEADTPDNFQSRRPNTSFCFLDIRSPGLGDTAMYLCATSRVGDSSYNEQFFGPGTRLTVL.

J is TRBJ1-6 and V is TRBV7-9; D is ambiguous. The CDR3 runs 13 residues. Between the trimmed V and J ends, which lost 2 bases and 8 bases, there was a span of 7 bases. Germline lookup yields CDR1 SEHNR and CDR2 FQNEAQ (reference sequence). The CDR3 sequence is CASSLLSDSPLHF. The DNA for the CDR3 is TGTGCCAGCAGCTTACTTTCGGATTCACCCCTCCACTTT.

This clonotype was found many times. The chain carries TRBV29-1 and TRBJ2-3, with D perhaps TRBD2 (5 bases). V was shortened by 2 bases and J by 4 bases, with 10 bases between the two germline ends. Germline lookup yields CDR1 SQVTM and CDR2 ANQGSEA. The CDR3 extends over 13 amino acids. The CDR3 reads CSVERGSADTQYF. Written as DNA, the CDR3 is TGCAGCGTTGAACGTGGGAGCGCAGATACGCAGTATTTT.

This clonotype was seen ten or more times. The chain joins TRBV5-1 to TRBJ2-1; 7 bases are a match to TRBD2. CDR3 length: 15 residues. V was clipped by 0 bases and J by 4 bases; unmatched bases: 4. Germline V gene lookup returns CDR1 SGHRS and CDR2 YFSETQ. This CDR3 reads CASSLGSGQYNEQFF. The DNA for the CDR3 is TGCGCCAGCAGCTTGGGTAGCGGGCAATACAATGAGCAGTTCTTC.

This clonotype was counted ten times or more. A read error may account for a junction end that differs from germline. J is TRBJ2-5 and V is TRBV27; D is possibly TRBD2 (7 bases). The length of the CDR3 is 15 residues. The germline V gene encodes CDR1 MNHEY and CDR2 SMNVEV (reference sequence). The CDR3 loop reads CASSLSGGGQKTQYF. The CDR3 nucleotides read TGTGCCAGCAGTTTATCAGGGGGGGGCCAAAAGACCCAGTACTTC.

This clonotype was counted at least ten times. This chain uses TRBV5-1 with TRBJ2-2; 7 bases match TRBD2. V trimming: 6 bases; J trimming: 3 bases; junction bases outside the gene matches: 8. The CDR3 consists of 15 residues. Germline CDR1 SGHRS, CDR2 YFSETQ. DNA of the CDR3: TGCGCCAGCACAAGACTAGCTGGAGACACCGGGGAGCTGTTTTTT. Its protein is CASTRLAGDTGELFF.

The table lists this clonotype with a few counts. The rearrangement uses TRBV16 and TRBJ2-4; D is ambiguous. CDR3 length equals 16 residues. V dropped 3 bases and J dropped 0 bases, with 12 bases sitting between them. Germline V CDR1 and CDR2: KGHSY, FQNENV. The CDR3 DNA reads TGTGCCAGCAGCCAGTGGGTCAACCTAGCCAAAAACATTCAGTACTTC. Translated: CASSQWVNLAKNIQYF.

This clonotype was seen repeatedly, ten times or more. The chain combines TRBV7-9 with TRBJ2-7; 12 bases line up with TRBD1. This CDR3 is 15 amino acids long. J gave up 2 bases and V 6 bases, and 5 bases lay outside the gene matches. Per germline, CDR1 SEHNR and CDR2 FQNEAQ (reference sequence). The CDR3 coding sequence is TGTGCCAGCAGTACCGGGACAGGGGGCACCTACGAGCAGTACTTC. This gives the protein CASSTGTGGTYEQYF.

In its sample, this clonotype was seen many times. The chain recombines TRBV12-3 or TRBV12-4 with TRBJ2-1; D gene ambiguous. V gave up 4 bases and J gave up 6 bases, with 10 bases separating them. The length of the CDR3 is 13 residues. The CDR3 here is CASSYTGSNEQFF. The CDR3 region has the DNA TGTGCCAGCAGTTATACCGGTTCCAATGAGCAGTTCTTC.